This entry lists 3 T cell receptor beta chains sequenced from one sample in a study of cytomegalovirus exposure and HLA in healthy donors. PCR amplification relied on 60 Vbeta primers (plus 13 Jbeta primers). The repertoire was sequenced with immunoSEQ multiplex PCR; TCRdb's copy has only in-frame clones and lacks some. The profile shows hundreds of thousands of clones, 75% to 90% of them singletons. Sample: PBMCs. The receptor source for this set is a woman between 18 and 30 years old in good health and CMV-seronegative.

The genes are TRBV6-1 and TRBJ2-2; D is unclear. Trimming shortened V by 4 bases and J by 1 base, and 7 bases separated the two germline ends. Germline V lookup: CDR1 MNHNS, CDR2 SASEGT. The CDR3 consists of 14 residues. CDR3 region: CASSVNRNTGELFF. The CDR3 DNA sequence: TGTGCCAGCAGTGTTAACAGGAACACCGGGGAGCTGTTTTTT.

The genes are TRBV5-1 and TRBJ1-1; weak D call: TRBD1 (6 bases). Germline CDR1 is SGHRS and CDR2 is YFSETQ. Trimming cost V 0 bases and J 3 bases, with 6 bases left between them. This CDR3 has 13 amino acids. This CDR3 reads CASSLDRDTEAFF. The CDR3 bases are TGCGCCAGCAGCTTGGACAGGGACACTGAAGCTTTCTTT.

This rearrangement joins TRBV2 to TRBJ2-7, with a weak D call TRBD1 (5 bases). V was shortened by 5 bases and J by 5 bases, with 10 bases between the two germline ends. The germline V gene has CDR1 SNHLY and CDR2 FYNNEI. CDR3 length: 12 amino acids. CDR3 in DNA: TGTGCCAGCAGTCCCGACAGAAACGAGCAGTACTTC. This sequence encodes CASSPDRNEQYF.